This T cell receptor (beta chain) was documented in a study of cytomegalovirus exposure and HLA in healthy donors. The PCR made use of 60 Vbeta and 13 Jbeta primers. Sequenced by immunoSEQ multiplex PCR; TCRdb stores in-frame clones only, minus some. In the table there are 200,000 or so clones, approximately 84% of which are singletons. This clone was detected only a few times. The antigen remains undetermined. The CDR3 is 15 amino acids. The germline gives CDR1 MNHEY, CDR2 SVGAGI. With 5 bases clipped from V and 0 bases from J, the junction kept 3 bases outside the gene matches. Broader study findings: In a later analysis, HLA-associated beta chains showed higher expansion and lower generation probabilities than comparable chains. Among donors in an Asian-associated ancestry cluster, a later analysis reportedly found fewer N-insertions than the roughly 700-donor mean.

The clonotype originates from a woman aged 30 to 39 in good health and CMV-seropositive. Sequencing was carried out using PBMCs. The genes are TRBV6-5 and TRBJ2-7, with 11 bases identical to TRBD1. The CDR3, as DNA: TGTGCCAGCAGTCAGGACAGGGGGCACTCCTACGAGCAGTACTTC. This gives the protein CASSQDRGHSYEQYF.